The next 29 T cell receptor beta chains were all read from a single sample in a study of control samples from healthy donors and cancer patients. Sequencing used immunoSEQ multiplex PCR; TCRdb keeps in-frame clones, though not all of them. Of tens of thousands of clones in the sample, roughly 84% are singletons; the top ten hold around 6%. The sequenced material came from blood. These receptors were collected from a woman aged 50 to 60 in good health.

The genes are TRBV6-5 and TRBJ2-3; D might be TRBD1 (5 bases). The germline V gene encodes CDR1 MNHEY and CDR2 SVGAGI. V lost 8 bases, J lost 3 bases, and 15 bases lay in between. This CDR3 is 14 amino acids long. The CDR3 DNA reads TGTGCCAGCTCTCCCCAGGGTTGGACAGATACGCAGTATTTT. Protein product: CASSPQGWTDTQYF.

The rearrangement links TRBV30 to TRBJ1-2, with D perhaps TRBD1 (5 bases). Germline values: CDR1 GTSNPN, CDR2 SVGIG (reference sequence). This CDR3 is built from 13 residues. Between the trimmed V and J ends, which lost 2 bases and 4 bases, there was a span of 11 bases. The CDR3 coding sequence is TGTGCCTGGAGTCCAAAGGGGCTCTATGGCTACACCTTC. Protein: CAWSPKGLYGYTF.

This sequence joins TRBV7-9 and TRBJ1-6; D unresolved. V was clipped by 1 base and J by 9 bases, with 7 bases between them. Germline assignment: CDR1 SEHNR and CDR2 FQNEAQ (reference sequence). This CDR3 contains 13 residues. Here the CDR3 reads CASSLVSGSPLHF. DNA of the CDR3: TGTGCCAGCAGCTTAGTGTCAGGTTCACCCCTCCACTTT. Full variable domain (rest looked up from reference TRBV7-9 and TRBJ1-6): DTGVSQNPRHKITKRGQNVTFRCDPISEHNRLYWYRQTLGQGPEFLTYFQNEAQLEKSRLLSDRFSAERPKGSFSTLEIQRTEQGDSAMYLCASSLVSGSPLHFGNGTRLTVT.

CDR3 sequence: CAWSVEVSYNEQFF. As DNA, the CDR3 is TGTGCCTGGAGTGTAGAGGTTTCCTACAATGAGCAGTTCTTC. The genes are TRBV30 and TRBJ2-1; the D is unclear. There are 14 residues in the CDR3. With 0 bases removed from V and 1 base from J, the gap between germline ends came to 7 bases. From germline, CDR1 is GTSNPN and CDR2 SVGIG (reference sequence).

This chain uses TRBV11-2 with TRBJ2-4; 10 bases line up with TRBD1. Germline assignment: CDR1 SGHAT and CDR2 FQNNGV. The V and J ends lost 1 base and 6 bases, in that order; junction bases with no gene match: 15. This CDR3 has 19 residues. The CDR3 here is CASSLVRGIGTGVGNIQYF. DNA of the CDR3: TGTGCCAGCAGCTTAGTGAGGGGGATAGGGACAGGGGTGGGAAACATTCAGTACTTC.

The chain is built from TRBV29-1 and TRBJ1-1; 7 nucleotides agree with TRBD1. Germline V gene data show CDR1 as SQVTM and CDR2 as ANQGSEA. With V trimmed by 8 bases and J by 1 base, 7 bases remained unmatched. The CDR3 totals 13 residues. CDR3 bases: TGCAGCTTCGACAGGGTTGGGAACACTGAAGCTTTCTTT. Its translation: CSFDRVGNTEAFF.

The V and J genes are TRBV3-1 (or the pseudogene TRBV3-2) and TRBJ1-2, with D unclear. V lost 2 bases to trimming and J lost 7 bases, with 8 bases between them. Germline V CDR1 and CDR2: LGHDT, YNNKEL (reference sequence). The CDR3 spans 12 residues. This CDR3 is CASSQHRGGYTF. The CDR3 DNA sequence: TGTGCCAGCAGCCAACACAGAGGTGGCTACACCTTC.

The chain links TRBV5-5 to TRBJ2-2, with 7 bases that match TRBD2. The ends lost 4 bases at V and 2 bases at J; junction bases unmatched: 5. There are 15 residues in the CDR3. From germline, CDR1 is SGHKS and CDR2 YYEKEE (reference sequence). The CDR3 loop reads CASSPGLYNTGELFF. Here the CDR3 DNA reads TGTGCCAGCAGCCCGGGACTATATAACACCGGGGAGCTGTTTTTT.

The chain is built from TRBV18 and TRBJ1-1; D ambiguous. The CDR3 runs to 14 residues. V shed 2 bases and J shed 0 bases, with 7 bases lying between them. In germline, CDR1 is KGHSH, CDR2 LQKENI. The DNA for the CDR3 is TGTGCCAGCTCACCATTGGGCATGAACACTGAAGCTTTCTTT. Its translation: CASSPLGMNTEAFF.

CDR3 bases: TGTGCCAGTAGTATTGCACGTCAGCAGTTCTTC. Its protein product is CASSIARQQFF. This rearrangement joins TRBV19 to TRBJ2-1; D not resolved. Trimming took 3 bases from V and 11 from J, leaving 8 bases between them. CDR1 and CDR2 from the germline V gene are LNHDA and SQIVND (reference sequence). CDR3 size: 11 residues. Looking up the rest from reference TRBV19 and TRBJ2-1 gives the full variable domain: DGGITQSPKYLFRKEGQNVTLSCEQNLNHDAMYWYRQDPGQGLRLIYYSQIVNDFQKGDIAEGYSVSREKKESFPLTVTSAQKNPTAFYLCASSIARQQFFGPGTRLTVL.

This clone has only one observation. This chain joins TRBV9 and TRBJ2-3; D gene unclear. V was pared by 3 bases and J by 2 bases, with 10 bases between. CDR3 size: 14 residues. Germline lookup yields CDR1 SGDLS and CDR2 YYNGEE. In DNA, the CDR3 is TGTGCCAGCAGCGGAAACAGACTCACAGATACGCAGTATTTT. Its translation: CASSGNRLTDTQYF.

V is TRBV5-1 and J is TRBJ1-2, with D possibly matching TRBD1 (5 bases). V lost 3 bases, J lost 7 bases, and 19 bases lay in between. There are 15 residues in the CDR3. Germline V lookup: CDR1 SGHRS, CDR2 YFSETQ. The CDR3 loop reads CASSSVDILKGGYTF. For the CDR3, the DNA is TGCGCCAGCAGCTCCGTGGACATCTTAAAGGGTGGCTACACCTTC. The full variable domain, rest sourced from reference TRBV5-1 and TRBJ1-2, is KAGVTQTPRYLIKTRGQQVTLSCSPISGHRSVSWYQQTPGQGLQFLFEYFSETQRNKGNFPGRFSGRQFSNSRSEMNVSTLELGDSALYLCASSSVDILKGGYTFGSGTRLTVV.

This chain links TRBV19 with TRBJ2-7; D unresolved. In germline, CDR1 is LNHDA, CDR2 SQIVND (reference sequence). The CDR3 is made up of 18 amino acids. V lost 2 bases and J 3 bases, leaving 23 bases between the germline ends. CDR3 coding DNA: TGTGCCAGTAGTATAACTGGGCCCCGATCCAGCGCCCTCTACGAGCAGTACTTC. This translates into CASSITGPRSSALYEQYF.

V usage is TRBV19 and J usage is TRBJ2-3; no clear D gene. V lost 5 bases and J 3 bases, leaving 12 bases between the germline ends. This CDR3 comprises 14 residues. Germline CDR1 LNHDA, CDR2 SQIVND (reference sequence). CDR3 DNA: TGTGCCAGTAGTCCGTTTTCTGGGACAGATACGCAGTATTTT. Protein sequence: CASSPFSGTDTQYF.

The rearrangement links TRBV5-1 to TRBJ1-4, with 11 bases matching TRBD1. Germline lookup yields CDR1 SGHRS and CDR2 YFSETQ. The CDR3 contains 17 residues. V was pared by 4 bases and J by 2 bases, with 7 bases of the junction left unmatched. In nucleotides, the CDR3 is TGCGCCAGCAGCGTAGGGGACAGGGGGAAGACTAATGAAAAACTGTTTTTT. Encoded protein: CASSVGDRGKTNEKLFF.

This chain links TRBV6-5 with TRBJ1-1, with a tentative D call TRBD1 (6 bases). Germline loops: CDR1 MNHEY, CDR2 SVGAGI. The V end lost 10 bases, the J end lost 0 bases, and 18 bases lay between the germline ends. The CDR3 has 15 residues. CDR3 nucleotides: TGTGCCACCCGCTCCTTCAGGGGCATGAACACTGAAGCTTTCTTT. The encoded protein is CATRSFRGMNTEAFF.

V is TRBV5-4 and J is TRBJ1-1; D not certain. The V gene lost 1 base and the J gene lost 3 bases, with 13 bases spanning the gap. The CDR3 is 15 amino acids. Germline V CDR1 and CDR2: SGHNT, YYREEE (reference sequence). CDR3 protein: CASSLPRSAYTEAFF. The CDR3, as DNA: TGTGCCAGCAGCTTGCCTCGATCAGCGTACACTGAAGCTTTCTTT. The full variable domain, its missing parts supplied by reference TRBV5-4 and TRBJ1-1, is ETGVTQSPTHLIKTRGQQVTLRCSSQSGHNTVSWYQQALGQGPQFIFQYYREEENGRGNFPPRFSGLQFPNYSSELNVNALELDDSALYLCASSLPRSAYTEAFFGQGTRLTVV.

The gene calls are TRBV6-5 and TRBJ2-7; 7 bases align to TRBD1. The CDR3 consists of 15 residues. Trimming removed 6 bases from V and 1 base from J; junction bases left unmatched: 9. Per the germline V gene, CDR1 is MNHEY and CDR2 is SVGAGI. The CDR3 loop reads CASSRGGFGSYEQYF. CDR3 DNA: TGTGCCAGCAGCCGAGGGGGCTTTGGGTCCTACGAGCAGTACTTC.

This chain connects TRBV3-1 (or the pseudogene TRBV3-2) to TRBJ1-4, with a weak D call TRBD1 (5 bases). This CDR3 has 14 amino acids. Germline lookup yields CDR1 LGHDT and CDR2 YNNKEL (reference sequence). V shed 4 bases and J shed 6 bases, with 12 bases lying between them. The CDR3 DNA reads as TGTGCCAGCAGCCCCGTGGGGGTTTATGAAAAACTGTTTTTT. This codes for CASSPVGVYEKLFF.

The V call is TRBV19, the J call TRBJ2-3; D uncertain. The V end lost 3 bases, the J end lost 1 base, and 5 bases lay between the germline ends. Per the germline V gene, CDR1 is LNHDA and CDR2 is SQIVND (reference sequence). The CDR3 has 13 amino acids. The DNA of the CDR3 is TGTGCCAGTAGTATTATCGGCACAGATACGCAGTATTTT. Protein sequence: CASSIIGTDTQYF.

The chain employs TRBV2 and TRBJ1-1; the match to TRBD1 covers 9 bases. The J segment lost 9 bases and the V segment lost 7 bases, leaving 12 bases of the junction unmatched. The CDR3 totals 14 residues. The germline V gene has CDR1 SNHLY and CDR2 FYNNEI. The CDR3 DNA follows: TGTGCCAGCATTTTCACAGGGGGCGCGGTTCAAGCTTTCTTT. This gives the protein CASIFTGGAVQAFF.

The chain couples TRBV6-6 to TRBJ2-7; 11 bases fit TRBD2. The CDR3 loop spans 15 amino acids. CDR1 is MNHNY and CDR2 is SVGAGI in the germline V gene (reference sequence). V gave up 6 bases and J gave up 1 base; unmatched junction bases: 5. DNA of the CDR3: TGTGCCAGCAGAACAACTAGCGGGGGTTCCTACGAGCAGTACTTC. Translated: CASRTTSGGSYEQYF.

This clone was seen only a few times. V gene TRBV6-6 combines with J gene TRBJ1-2, with D hard to call. Germline V gene data show CDR1 as MNHNY and CDR2 as SVGAGI (reference sequence). V shed 2 bases and J shed 8 bases, with 9 bases lying between them. The CDR3 consists of 12 residues. DNA for the CDR3: TGTGCCAGCAGTTACGTAGAGACCGGCTACACCTTC. Its protein product is CASSYVETGYTF.

This clone has only a few counts. The rearrangement uses TRBV19 and TRBJ1-1, with D perhaps matching TRBD1 (5 bases). The CDR3 contains 12 residues. Trimming cost V 5 bases and J 7 bases, with 11 bases left between them. Germline CDR1 and CDR2: LNHDA and SQIVND (reference sequence). The CDR3 nucleotides read TGTGCCAGTAGTTTCCAAGGGGATGAAGCTTTCTTT. Encoded protein: CASSFQGDEAFF.

This chain connects TRBV2 to TRBJ1-4, with 7 bases fitting TRBD1. Trimming removed 7 bases from V and 6 bases from J; junction bases left unmatched: 17. The CDR3 totals 17 residues. The V gene's germline CDR1 is SNHLY and CDR2 FYNNEI. The chain's CDR3 is CASTGVTGFNGDEKLFF. The CDR3 coding sequence is TGTGCCAGCACGGGCGTGACAGGGTTTAATGGGGATGAAAAACTGTTTTTT.

The CDR3 sequence: CSVEGAENTEAFF. The CDR3 DNA reads as TGCAGCGTTGAAGGTGCGGAGAACACTGAAGCTTTCTTT. The rearrangement links TRBV29-1 to TRBJ1-1; no reliable D call. The germline V gene has CDR1 SQVTM and CDR2 ANQGSEA. The CDR3 has 13 residues. With 1 base removed from V and 1 base from J, the gap between germline ends came to 7 bases.

The chain joins TRBV24-1 to TRBJ2-1; TRBD2 matches 8 bases. CDR1 and CDR2 (germline): KGHDR, SFDVKD. Unmatched junction bases numbered 15, after V lost 3 bases and J lost 6 bases. The CDR3 consists of 18 residues. CDR3 coding DNA: TGTGCCACCAGTGATCCTTATGGCTCTAGCGGGTGGAGCAATGAGCAGTTCTTC. This encodes CATSDPYGSSGWSNEQFF.

V is TRBV11-3 and J is TRBJ2-2; D not resolved. Trimming pared 3 bases from V and 2 bases from J, leaving 7 bases between. The germline CDR1 and CDR2 sequences are SGHNT and YENEEA. This CDR3 region has 14 residues. The DNA of the CDR3 is TGTGCCAGCAGCTTCGGACGAAACACCGGGGAGCTGTTTTTT. Residues: CASSFGRNTGELFF.

The rearrangement joins TRBV5-1 to TRBJ1-2, with D possibly matching TRBD1 (5 bases). Germline CDR1 is SGHRS and CDR2 is YFSETQ. CDR3 length: 14 amino acids. V was pared by 0 bases and J by 3 bases, with 9 bases between. The DNA for the CDR3 is TGCGCCAGCAGCTTGGCCGGGACGGACTATGGCTACACCTTC. Amino acids: CASSLAGTDYGYTF.